Listed below are T cell receptor beta chains from one sample, sequenced in a study of cytomegalovirus exposure and HLA in healthy donors. The repertoire was sequenced with immunoSEQ multiplex PCR; TCRdb's copy has only in-frame clones and lacks some. The sample lists 250,000 to 350,000 clones, around 87% seen once, with around 0.9% in the top ten. Sequences were obtained from PBMCs. The receptors here all came from a woman in her late teens or twenties in good health and CMV-seronegative. CDR3s include the opening cysteine and the closing phenylalanine or tryptophan. D genes are given only for firm matches.

V	J	D	DNA	CDR3
TRBV6-1	TRBJ2-3	TRBD2	TGTGCCAGCAGTGATCCCATGGTAGCGGGACCCACAGATACGCAGTATTTT	CASSDPMVAGPTDTQYF
TRBV27	TRBJ2-1	-	TGTGCCAGCAATTTCTCGCCTGGGCGGGCCATCAATGAGCAGTTCTTC	CASNFSPGRAINEQFF
TRBV11-1	TRBJ2-3	TRBD1	TGTGCCAGCAGCTTTACAGGGGGCCGGGGAGATACGCAGTATTTT	CASSFTGGRGDTQYF
TRBV6-5	TRBJ2-7	-	TGTGCCAGCAGTGGGGACATCGACTACGAGCAGTACTTC	CASSGDIDYEQYF
TRBV19	TRBJ2-7	-	TGTGCCAGTAGTACACGGACAGATTACGAGCAGTACTTC	CASSTRTDYEQYF
TRBV5-4	TRBJ1-3	-	TGTGCCAGCAGCTTGTCCCCCCGAGGCGCCTCGGTGACCGGAAACACCATATATTTT	CASSLSPRGASVTGNTIYF
TRBV4-3	TRBJ2-1	TRBD2	TGCGCCAGCAGTCCGGGACTAGCGATAAAATCCTACAATGAGCAGTTCTTC	CASSPGLAIKSYNEQFF
TRBV7-2	TRBJ1-2	TRBD1	TGTGCCAGCAGCATCCAACAGGGGGCTGGAAGGTATGGCTACACCTTC	CASSIQQGAGRYGYTF
TRBV2	TRBJ1-1	-	TGTGCCAGCAGTGAGAAGAGGCTCGGAGGAAACGAAGCTTTCTTT	CASSEKRLGGNEAFF
TRBV15	TRBJ1-2	TRBD1	TGTGCCACCAGCAGAGTTAACAACGGACAGGGGGCGCCCCCGGCTAACTATGGCTACACCTTC	CATSRVNNGQGAPPANYGYTF
TRBV28	TRBJ1-2	TRBD1	TGTGCCAGCATATATTCCGGGACAGCTAACTATGGCTACACCTTC	CASIYSGTANYGYTF
TRBV27	TRBJ2-1	TRBD1	TGTGCCAGCAGGCGGACAGGGGGGTTTGTTAATGAGCAGTTCTTC	CASRRTGGFVNEQFF
TRBV9	TRBJ1-3	-	TGTGCCAGCCGGGGGAGGACCGGCTCTGGAAACACCATATATTTT	CASRGRTGSGNTIYF
TRBV19	TRBJ2-4	TRBD2	TGTGCCAGTAGTCCCCACCGGGCTAGCGGGAGTTTGGGTAGAAACATTCAGTACTTC	CASSPHRASGSLGRNIQYF
TRBV6-5	TRBJ2-1	-	TGTGCCAGCGGTCAGGGTCCCTACAATGAGCAGTTCTTC	CASGQGPYNEQFF
TRBV5-4	TRBJ1-4	-	TGTGCCAGCAGCTTCTCAGGGGCAACTAATGAAAAACTGTTTTTT	CASSFSGATNEKLFF
TRBV6-6	TRBJ2-1	-	TGTGCCAGCAGTTATCACAGGGTTGAGGAGCAGTTCTTC	CASSYHRVEEQFF
TRBV5-1	TRBJ2-5	-	TGCGCCAGCAGCTTGATCCTTGGCGGTATGTCAGAGACCCAGTACTTC	CASSLILGGMSETQYF
TRBV6-5	TRBJ1-1	TRBD1	TGTGCCAGCAGAGCCGGGACAGGGAACACTGAAGCTTTCTTT	CASRAGTGNTEAFF
TRBV15	TRBJ2-3	TRBD1	TGTGCCACCAGCAGAGCAGGGGGCGCAGATACGCAGTATTTT	CATSRAGGADTQYF